This T cell receptor (beta chain) is drawn from a study of T cells in localized non-small cell lung cancer. Study findings and constraints: A median approximately 53 of the top 100 tumor clones appeared in adjacent lung.

Trimming cost V 2 bases and J 0 bases, with 14 bases left between them. Per the germline V gene, CDR1 is GTSNPN and CDR2 is SVGIG (reference sequence). The CDR3 is 16 residues long. Here immunoSEQ multiplex PCR was the method, and the copy in TCRdb shows in-frame clones only, minus some. The repertoire has 35,000 or so clones, 88% of them found once; the top ten carry roughly 2.5%. In the case of this clone: Its antigen is undetermined.

The chain has TRBV30 and TRBJ1-5; D is unclear. The clonotype originates from a woman aged 35 to 75 with stage I lung adenocarcinoma. The material sequenced was peripheral blood, taken before any cancer treatment. CDR3 in DNA: TGTGCCTGGAGTAACCGGATGGGCTTTAGCAATCAGCCCCAGCATTTT. Protein: CAWSNRMGFSNQPQHF.